The rows below give T cell receptor beta chains drawn from one sample of a study of CD8 T cells in cerebrospinal fluid in Alzheimer's disease. TCRdb re-called the 10x single-cell sequencing reads, yielding one record per CDR3 amino acid sequence without DNA. This listing includes 1,300 to 1,500 distinct CDR3 sequences. Sample: cerebrospinal fluid. Receptors originate from a human donor with Alzheimer's disease. Both conserved end residues are part of each CDR3. Size is stated as once, few or many counts, or a class when the clone is expanded.

clone size: medium-sized
CDR3 length: 15
V gene: TRBV12-3/TRBV12-4
J gene: TRBJ2-3
CDR3 protein: CASSLVWGQTDTQYF

clone size: medium-sized
CDR3 length: 16
V gene: TRBV5-1
J gene: TRBJ2-7
CDR3 protein: CASTPGGGSGTYEQYF

clone size: large
CDR3 length: 16
V gene: TRBV21-1
J gene: TRBJ2-1
CDR3 protein: CASSKPPGGPYNEQFF

clone size: medium-sized
CDR3 length: 16
V gene: TRBV2
J gene: TRBJ2-3
CDR3 protein: CASSPGTSGGLDTQYF

clone size: large
CDR3 length: 17
V gene: TRBV5-1
J gene: TRBJ2-3
CDR3 protein: CASSPPGLVSSADTQYF

clone size: medium-sized
CDR3 length: 13
V gene: TRBV4-1
J gene: TRBJ2-5
CDR3 protein: CASSFRERETQYF

clone size: large
CDR3 length: 16
V gene: TRBV11-2
J gene: TRBJ2-1
CDR3 protein: CASSKRLAREVNEQFF

clone size: medium-sized
CDR3 length: 14
V gene: TRBV19
J gene: TRBJ1-5
CDR3 protein: CASSTTGGHQPQHF

clone size: medium-sized
CDR3 length: 12
V gene: TRBV5-1
J gene: TRBJ2-7
CDR3 protein: CASRKTGLEQYF

clone size: medium-sized
CDR3 length: 14
V gene: TRBV6-6
J gene: TRBJ2-7
CDR3 protein: CASSAGQGAYEQYF

clone size: large
CDR3 length: 13
V gene: TRBV28
J gene: TRBJ2-7
CDR3 protein: CASSLREIYEQYF

clone size: medium-sized
CDR3 length: 16
V gene: TRBV10-3
J gene: TRBJ1-1
CDR3 protein: CAIRGREGAADTEAFF

clone size: medium-sized
CDR3 length: 19
V gene: TRBV21-1
J gene: TRBJ1-4
CDR3 protein: CASSTEGSGQMVQYEKLFF

clone size: medium-sized
CDR3 length: 14
V gene: TRBV20-1
J gene: TRBJ2-7
CDR3 protein: CSARDIKGPYEQYF

clone size: medium-sized
CDR3 length: 17
V gene: TRBV5-1
J gene: TRBJ2-1
CDR3 protein: CASSLGGTSGRENEQFF